This T cell receptor (beta chain) was identified during a study of early T cells in non-severe SARS-CoV-2 infection. Study overall: Sequencing of bulk RNA from unsorted whole blood was done, without chain pairing.

Trimming left V 1 base short and J 0 bases short, with 13 bases between. The CDR3 runs 16 residues. Germline CDR1 and CDR2: LNHNV and YYDKDF (reference sequence). Separate cDNA molecules each had unique molecular identifiers attached to them. TCRdb reprocessed the 5' RACE reads with MiXCR, giving one entry per CDR3 protein. This sample has approximately 62,000 distinct CDR3 sequences; approximately 12% occur once, and the top ten carry roughly 4%. Findings of the study overall: Anti-spike CD8 responses were favored in VDJdb matching, and private and CD4 specificities were missed.

This clonotype is categorized as medium-sized (0.01 to 0.1%). What it binds is not known. The V and J genes are TRBV15 and TRBJ2-7, with D perhaps matching TRBD1 or TRBD2 (6 bases each). Sequenced material: whole blood. This sequence was found in an adult who was a healthcare worker with PCR-confirmed SARS-CoV-2 infection or an uninfected control (not recorded which). The CDR3 nucleotides read TGTGCCACCAGCAGAGGAATCGGGGGCAGCTCCTACGAGCAGTACTTC. Translated, it gives CATSRGIGGSSYEQYF. The whole variable domain, remainder taken from reference TRBV15 and TRBJ2-7, is DAMVIQNPRYQVTQFGKPVTLSCSQTLNHNVMYWYQQKSSQAPKLLFHYYDKDFNNEADTPDNFQSRRPNTSFCFLDIRSPGLGDTAMYLCATSRGIGGSSYEQYFGPGTRLTVT.